These 19 T cell receptor beta chains were sequenced from one sample in a study of T cell repertoires in aging, cancer and after chemotherapy. Multiplex touch-down PCR with TRB-A/B primers amplified rearranged V-D-J TRB sequences. MiXCR, run by TCRdb on the multiplex PCR reads, gives a single entry per CDR3 protein. The sample includes 3,300 or so distinct CDR3 sequences, over 30% seen only once; the top ten take about 49%. The template was genomic DNA from peripheral blood, not RNA. Source material: blood. The receptors derive from a human donor in good health.

The rearrangement links TRBV30 to TRBJ1-1; no reliable D call. The germline V gene encodes CDR1 GTSNPN and CDR2 SVGIG (reference sequence). The CDR3 spans 14 residues. The V end was cut by 4 bases, the J end by 0 bases, with 12 bases between. As DNA, the CDR3 is TGTGCCTGGACTTCTGACACCCTGAACACTGAAGCTTTCTTT. This encodes CAWTSDTLNTEAFF.

The chain uses TRBV7-9 and TRBJ1-6; TRBD1 matches at 8 bases. The CDR3 is 15 residues long. V was clipped by 5 bases and J by 10 bases; unmatched bases: 10. Looked up from germline, CDR1 is SEHNR and CDR2 is FQNEAQ (reference sequence). CDR3: CASSISLTGESPLHF. The DNA for the CDR3 is TGTGCCAGCAGCATCTCCCTGACAGGGGAATCACCCCTCCACTTT.

V is TRBV5-1 and J is TRBJ2-7, with D unclear. The V end was cut by 4 bases, the J end by 5 bases, with 10 bases between. Germline V gene data show CDR1 as SGHRS and CDR2 as YFSETQ. The length of the CDR3 is 12 residues. The CDR3 here is CASSVLGHEQYF. The DNA of the CDR3 is TGCGCCAGCAGCGTGCTTGGCCACGAGCAGTACTTC.

Only a few counts were recorded for this clonotype. The chain combines TRBV19 with TRBJ1-2; D might be TRBD1 (6 bases). CDR3 size: 15 residues. V was clipped by 5 bases and J by 4 bases, with 17 bases between them. Germline V gives CDR1 LNHDA, CDR2 SQIVND (reference sequence). CDR3 nucleotide sequence: TGTGCCAGTAGTCCTGACAGGATGAAAGGCTATGGCTACACCTTC. Its translation: CASSPDRMKGYGYTF.

V is TRBV6-6 and J is TRBJ2-5; the match to TRBD2 covers 11 bases. V shed 5 bases and J 4 bases; nucleotides not matched to a gene: 12. The germline V gene encodes CDR1 MNHNY and CDR2 SVGAGI (reference sequence). This CDR3 comprises 17 residues. The CDR3 DNA sequence: TGTGCCAGCAGTACCCCGGGACTAGCGGTGTATGGAGAGACCCAGTACTTC. It specifies CASSTPGLAVYGETQYF.

V usage is TRBV5-1 and J usage is TRBJ2-3; 7 nucleotides match TRBD2. The V gene end was trimmed by 4 bases and the J gene end by 3 bases; junction bases not matched to a gene: 5. CDR1 and CDR2 (germline): SGHRS, YFSETQ. The CDR3 spans 14 residues. The CDR3 nucleotides read TGCGCCAGCAGCCTGGGACTATTAACAGATACGCAGTATTTT. This gives the protein CASSLGLLTDTQYF.

The rearrangement uses TRBV6-5 and TRBJ2-7, with 9 nucleotides matching TRBD1. V lost 7 bases and J lost 4; bases outside the gene matches: 14. Germline lookup yields CDR1 MNHEY and CDR2 SVGAGI. The CDR3 consists of 16 residues. CDR3 sequence: CASTTNPGQGSYEQYF. For the CDR3, the DNA is TGTGCCAGCACCACAAATCCGGGACAGGGATCGTACGAGCAGTACTTC.

This chain uses TRBV24-1 with TRBJ2-6; D is unclear. CDR3 length: 15 amino acids. Germline values: CDR1 KGHDR, CDR2 SFDVKD. Trimming took 5 bases from V and 1 from J, leaving 8 bases between them. As DNA, the CDR3 is TGTGCCACCAGTGTCGGTGGTTCTGGGGCCAACGTCCTGACTTTC. The encoded protein is CATSVGGSGANVLTF.

This clonotype was detected once. The rearrangement joins TRBV7-9 to TRBJ1-2, with D possibly being TRBD1 (5 bases). The CDR3 has 14 residues. Germline loops: CDR1 SEHNR, CDR2 FQNEAQ (reference sequence). The V gene lost 7 bases and the J gene lost 2 bases, with 14 bases spanning the gap. The CDR3 region is CASMGGSVNYGYTF. In nucleotides, the CDR3 is TGTGCCAGCATGGGGGGGTCTGTAAACTATGGCTACACCTTC.

The chain couples TRBV28 to TRBJ1-5; 7 bases agree with TRBD1. Per the germline V gene, CDR1 is MDHEN and CDR2 is SYDVKM. Trimming at V came to 4 bases and at J to 3 bases, leaving 18 bases not matched to a gene. The CDR3 length is 19 residues. The CDR3 DNA reads TGTGCCAGCAGTTCGATAAAACGTCGAGACAGGGTTTTCAATCAGCCCCAGCATTTT. Translating gives CASSSIKRRDRVFNQPQHF. Combining the CDR3 with reference TRBV28 and TRBJ1-5 gives the whole variable domain DVKVTQSSRYLVKRTGEKVFLECVQDMDHENMFWYRQDPGLGLRLIYFSYDVKMKEKGDIPEGYSVSREKKERFSLILESASTNQTSMYLCASSSIKRRDRVFNQPQHFGDGTRLSIL.

This clonotype is classed as medium-sized. The chain has TRBV19 and TRBJ1-6, with D possibly TRBD1 on 5 matching bases. V was pared by 10 bases and J by 6 bases, with 13 bases between. The CDR3 covers 13 residues. Per the germline V gene, CDR1 is LNHDA and CDR2 is SQIVND (reference sequence). The CDR3 DNA sequence: TGTGCCACCATGGGACGGCCTAATTCACCCCTCCACTTT. The encoded protein is CATMGRPNSPLHF.

This clonotype was detected a few times. CDR3 loop: CASSLIRGASGELFF. The CDR3 DNA follows: TGTGCCAGCAGCTTAATACGGGGCGCGTCCGGGGAGCTGTTTTTT. The genes are TRBV13 and TRBJ2-2, with D perhaps TRBD1 or TRBD2 (5 bases each). V lost 2 bases to trimming and J lost 6 bases, with 13 bases between them. CDR1 is PRHDT, CDR2 FYEKMQ, per germline (reference sequence). This CDR3 is 15 amino acids long.

The chain employs TRBV7-9 and TRBJ1-2, with D unresolved. V shed 1 base and J shed 8 bases, with 8 bases lying between them. This CDR3 comprises 12 residues. Germline V gene sequence: CDR1 SEHNR, CDR2 FQNEAQ (reference sequence). In DNA form, the CDR3 reads TGTGCCAGCAGCTTAGGCTGGGAGGGCTACACCTTC. Protein: CASSLGWEGYTF.

J is TRBJ2-1 and V is TRBV6-1; 7 bases agree with TRBD1. CDR3 length: 16 residues. Germline-derived CDR1 and CDR2 are MNHNS and SASEGT. V trimming: 4 bases; J trimming: 1 base; junction bases outside the gene matches: 7. CDR3 bases: TGTGCCAGCAGTGTTCGGGACAGTTCTTCCTACAATGAGCAGTTCTTC. Its protein product is CASSVRDSSSYNEQFF.

This clonotype was observed a few times. The chain joins TRBV19 to TRBJ2-5, with 10 bases that match TRBD1. CDR1 and CDR2 (germline): LNHDA, SQIVND (reference sequence). The V and J ends lost 5 bases and 6 bases, in that order; junction bases with no gene match: 9. There are 15 residues in the CDR3. The CDR3 nucleotides are TGTGCCAGTAGTGTCACGGACAGGGGGGGGAAGACCCAGTACTTC. Protein product: CASSVTDRGGKTQYF.

This clonotype has only a few counts. The CDR3 loop reads CASSPGTGGNSYEQYF. For the CDR3, the DNA is TGTGCCAGCAGTCCCGGGACAGGGGGGAACTCCTACGAGCAGTACTTC. The chain recombines TRBV12-3 or TRBV12-4 with TRBJ2-7; 11 bases match TRBD1. The CDR3 is 16 amino acids. Trimming took 5 bases from V and 0 from J; bases not matched to a gene: 6.

V gene TRBV12-3 or TRBV12-4 combines with J gene TRBJ1-5; D may be TRBD1 (6 bases). This CDR3 is 14 amino acids long. V was pared by 3 bases and J by 7 bases, with 13 bases between. The CDR3 DNA reads TGTGCCAGCAGTTTCGAGTCAGGGGACCAGCCCCAGCATTTT. It yields the protein CASSFESGDQPQHF.

The gene calls are TRBV5-1 and TRBJ2-7, with D tentatively TRBD2 (6 bases). This CDR3 contains 12 residues. V lost 2 bases to trimming and J lost 6 bases, with 9 bases between them. The V gene's germline CDR1 is SGHRS and CDR2 YFSETQ. In DNA form, the CDR3 reads TGCGCCAGCAGCTTAAGGGGAGGCGAGCAGTACGTC. The encoded protein is CASSLRGGEQYV.

Notes on this clonotype: A much larger clone sits a single nucleotide away, making a read error possible. This chain joins TRBV12-3 or TRBV12-4 and TRBJ2-7; D gene unclear. The CDR3 contains 14 residues. Trimming shortened V by 0 bases and J by 2 bases, and 8 bases separated the two germline ends. CDR3 loop: CASSLALAAYEQYV. CDR3 DNA sequence: TGTGCCAGCAGTTTAGCGTTGGCAGCCTACGAGCAGTACGTC.